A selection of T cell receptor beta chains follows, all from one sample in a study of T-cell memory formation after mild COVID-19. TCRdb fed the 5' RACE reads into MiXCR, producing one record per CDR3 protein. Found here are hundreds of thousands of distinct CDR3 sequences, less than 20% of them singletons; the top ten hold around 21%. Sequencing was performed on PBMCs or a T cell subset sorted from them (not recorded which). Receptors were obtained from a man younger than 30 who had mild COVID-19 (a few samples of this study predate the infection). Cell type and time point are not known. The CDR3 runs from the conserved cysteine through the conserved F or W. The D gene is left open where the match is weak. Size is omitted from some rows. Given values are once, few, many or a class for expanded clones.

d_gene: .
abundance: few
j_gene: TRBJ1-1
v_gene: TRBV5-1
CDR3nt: TGCGCCAGCAAGACAGCAGAGGGGACTGAAGCTTTCTTT
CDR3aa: CASKTAEGTEAFF

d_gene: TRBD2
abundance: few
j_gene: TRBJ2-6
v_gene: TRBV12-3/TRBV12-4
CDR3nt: TGTGCCAGCAGTCTGAGCGGGGGGGCTTATGGGGCCAACGTCCTGACTTTC
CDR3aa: CASSLSGGAYGANVLTF

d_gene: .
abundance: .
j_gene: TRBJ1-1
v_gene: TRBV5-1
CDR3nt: TGCGCCAGCAGCTTGCGGGGCTTTGCTGAAGCTTTCTTT
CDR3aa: CASSLRGFAEAFF

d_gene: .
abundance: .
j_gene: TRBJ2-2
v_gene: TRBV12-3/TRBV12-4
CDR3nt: TGTGCCAGCAGTTTAGACCGCCCCGGTTGGGGCACCGGGGAGCTGTTTTTT
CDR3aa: CASSLDRPGWGTGELFF

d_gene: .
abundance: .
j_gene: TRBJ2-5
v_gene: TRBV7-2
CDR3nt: TGTGCCAGCAGCTTGGTCGGGCCACAAGAGACCCAGTACTTC
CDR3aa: CASSLVGPQETQYF

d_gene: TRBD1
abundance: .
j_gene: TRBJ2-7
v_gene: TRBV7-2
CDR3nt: TGTGCCAGCAGCTTGGGTACAGGGGTGAGGGGCTACGAGCAGTACTTC
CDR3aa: CASSLGTGVRGYEQYF

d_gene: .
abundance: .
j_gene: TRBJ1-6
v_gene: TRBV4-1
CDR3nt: TGCGCCAGCAGCCAAGATGGGGGGGACTATAATTCACCCCTCCACTTT
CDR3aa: CASSQDGGDYNSPLHF

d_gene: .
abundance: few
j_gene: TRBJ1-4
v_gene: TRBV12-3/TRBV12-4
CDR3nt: TGTGCCAGCAGTAACGGACAGTTAACTAATGAAAAACTGTTTTTT
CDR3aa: CASSNGQLTNEKLFF

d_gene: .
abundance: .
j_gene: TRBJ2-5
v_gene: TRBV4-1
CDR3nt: TGCGCCAGCAGCCAAGGTTCGGGGGGCCGAGAGACCCAGTACTTC
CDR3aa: CASSQGSGGRETQYF

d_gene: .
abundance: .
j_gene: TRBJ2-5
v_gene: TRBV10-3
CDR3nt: TGTGCCATCGCATACAGGGAAGAGACCCAGTACTTC
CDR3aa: CAIAYREETQYF

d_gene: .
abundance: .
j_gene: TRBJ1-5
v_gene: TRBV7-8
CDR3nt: TGTGCCAGCAGCCCAATGTGGGGGACGGATCAGCCCCAGCATTTT
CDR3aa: CASSPMWGTDQPQHF

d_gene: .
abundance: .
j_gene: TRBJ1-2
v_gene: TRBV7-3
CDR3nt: TGTGCCAGCAGCCCGTTCGATCAGGACTATGGCTACACCTTC
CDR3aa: CASSPFDQDYGYTF

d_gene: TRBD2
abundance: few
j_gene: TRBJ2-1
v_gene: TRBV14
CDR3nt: TGTGCCAGCAGCCAGTCCCTAGCGGGGGTCTCGTTCTTC
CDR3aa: CASSQSLAGVSFF

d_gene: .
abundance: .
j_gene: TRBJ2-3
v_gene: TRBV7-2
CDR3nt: TGTGCCAGCAGCTTTTCTGGGGGTCCAGATACGCAGTATTTT
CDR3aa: CASSFSGGPDTQYF

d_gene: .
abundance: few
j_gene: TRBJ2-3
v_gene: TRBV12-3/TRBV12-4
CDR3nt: TGTGCCAGCAGTTCCAAGCTAGCAAACACAGATACGCAGTATTTT
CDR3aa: CASSSKLANTDTQYF

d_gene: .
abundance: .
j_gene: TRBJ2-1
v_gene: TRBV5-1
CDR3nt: TGCGCCAGCAGCGGAGCCGAGAGCTCCTACAATGAGCAGTTCTTC
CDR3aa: CASSGAESSYNEQFF

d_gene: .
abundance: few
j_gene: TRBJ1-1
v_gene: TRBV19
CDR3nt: TGTGCCAGTAGTATTAGAGGAGTCACTGAAGCTTTCTTT
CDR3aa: CASSIRGVTEAFF

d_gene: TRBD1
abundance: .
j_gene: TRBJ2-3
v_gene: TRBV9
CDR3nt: TGTGCCAGCAGCGTGACAGGGCACCACACAGATACGCAGTATTTT
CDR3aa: CASSVTGHHTDTQYF

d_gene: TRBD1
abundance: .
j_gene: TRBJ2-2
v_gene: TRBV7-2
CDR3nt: TGTGCCAGCAGCTTCAGGGGGCCCACCGGGGAGCTGTTTTTT
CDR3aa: CASSFRGPTGELFF

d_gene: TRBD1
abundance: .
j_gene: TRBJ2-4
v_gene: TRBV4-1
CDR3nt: TGCGCCAGCAGCCAGGGGCCCGGGACAGGGCTAGCCAAAAACATTCAGTACTTC
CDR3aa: CASSQGPGTGLAKNIQYF

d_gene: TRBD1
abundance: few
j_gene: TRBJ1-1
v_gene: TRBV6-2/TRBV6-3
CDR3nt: TGTGCCAGCGGACAGGGGCCGTGGACTGAAGCTTTCTTT
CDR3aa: CASGQGPWTEAFF

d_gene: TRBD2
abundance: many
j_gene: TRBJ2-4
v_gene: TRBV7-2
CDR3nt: TGTGCCAGCAGCTTACCTAGCGGGGGTTCATACATTCAGTACTTC
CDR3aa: CASSLPSGGSYIQYF

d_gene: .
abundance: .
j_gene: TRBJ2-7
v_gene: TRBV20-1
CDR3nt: TGCAGTGCTACTAGAGTACAGCGGTCGTCCGAGCAGTACTTC
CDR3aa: CSATRVQRSSEQYF

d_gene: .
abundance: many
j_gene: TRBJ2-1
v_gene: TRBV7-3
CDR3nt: TGTGCCAGCAGCTTAATGGGGGCTGCGACAGCTAGTGGGAATGAGCAGTTCTTC
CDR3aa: CASSLMGAATASGNEQFF

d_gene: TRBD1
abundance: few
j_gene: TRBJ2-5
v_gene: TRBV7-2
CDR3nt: TGTGCCAGCACCCTACCGGGACAGGGGATCCAGTACTTC
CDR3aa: CASTLPGQGIQYF

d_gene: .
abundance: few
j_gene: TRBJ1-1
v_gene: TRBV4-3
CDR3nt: TGCGCCAGCAGCCAAGATCCCGGCAGGGCCAACACTGAAGCTTTCTTT
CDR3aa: CASSQDPGRANTEAFF

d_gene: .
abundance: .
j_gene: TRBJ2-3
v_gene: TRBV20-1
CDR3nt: TGCAGTGCTAGAGATATAGGGGACACCCTTCTCACAGATACGCAGTATTTT
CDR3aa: CSARDIGDTLLTDTQYF

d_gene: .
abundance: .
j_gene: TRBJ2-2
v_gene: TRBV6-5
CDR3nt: TGTGCCAGCAGTTTGGAGTTCGGGGGGCCTAGCGGTACCACCGGGGAGCTGTTTTTT
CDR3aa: CASSLEFGGPSGTTGELFF

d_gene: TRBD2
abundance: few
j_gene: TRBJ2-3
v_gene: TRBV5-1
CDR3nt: TGCGCCAGCAGCTTGGCCGAGACAGCCGGGACTAGCTCAGGGGATACGCAGTATTTT
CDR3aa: CASSLAETAGTSSGDTQYF

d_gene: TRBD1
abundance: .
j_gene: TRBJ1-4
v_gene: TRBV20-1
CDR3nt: TGCAGTGCTATATTGGGGACAGATGAAAAACTGTTTTTT
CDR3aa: CSAILGTDEKLFF

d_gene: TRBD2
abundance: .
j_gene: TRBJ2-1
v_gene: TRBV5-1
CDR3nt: TGCGCCAGCACCCCTAGACTAGCGGGGGGGCCTGGTTTCAATGAGCAGTTCTTC
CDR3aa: CASTPRLAGGPGFNEQFF

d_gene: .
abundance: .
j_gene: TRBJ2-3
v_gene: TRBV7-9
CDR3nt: TGTGCCAGCAGCTCGGGAAGACAGACGCAGTATTTT
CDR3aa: CASSSGRQTQYF

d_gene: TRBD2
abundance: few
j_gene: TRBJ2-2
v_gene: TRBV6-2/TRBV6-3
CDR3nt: TGTGCCAGCAGCTTTACCGGGACTAGCGGGATCGCGAACACCGGGGAGCTGTTTTTT
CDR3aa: CASSFTGTSGIANTGELFF

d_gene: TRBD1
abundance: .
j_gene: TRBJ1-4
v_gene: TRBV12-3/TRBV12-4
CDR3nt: TGTGCCAGCAGCCAATCAACCGGGACAGTCGGTGATGAAAAACTGTTTTTT
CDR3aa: CASSQSTGTVGDEKLFF

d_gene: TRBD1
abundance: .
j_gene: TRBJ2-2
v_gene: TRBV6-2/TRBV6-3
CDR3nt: TGTGCCAGCAGTTCCGGACAGGGGGATATGGGGAACACCGGGGAGCTGTTTTTT
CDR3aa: CASSSGQGDMGNTGELFF

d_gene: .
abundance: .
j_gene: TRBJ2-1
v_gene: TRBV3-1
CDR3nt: TGTGCCAGCAGCCAAACGGTGGGGCTCTACAATGAGCAGTTCTTC
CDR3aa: CASSQTVGLYNEQFF

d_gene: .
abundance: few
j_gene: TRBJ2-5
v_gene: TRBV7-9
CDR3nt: TGTGCCAGCACCACCCAAGAGACCCAGTACTTC
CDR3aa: CASTTQETQYF

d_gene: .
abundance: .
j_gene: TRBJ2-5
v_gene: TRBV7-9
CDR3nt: TGTGCCAGCAGCTTCTACGGACTCCAAGAGACCCAGTACTTC
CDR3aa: CASSFYGLQETQYF

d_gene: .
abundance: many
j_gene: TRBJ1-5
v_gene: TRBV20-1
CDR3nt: TGCAGTGCTAGATACAGCAATCAGCCCCAGCATTTT
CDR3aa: CSARYSNQPQHF

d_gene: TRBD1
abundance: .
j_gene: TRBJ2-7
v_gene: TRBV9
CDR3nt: TGTGCCAGCAGCCCTGGGACAGAAGCCACCTACGAGCAGTACTTC
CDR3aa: CASSPGTEATYEQYF

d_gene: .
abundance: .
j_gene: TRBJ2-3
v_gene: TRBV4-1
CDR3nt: TGCGCCAGCAGCCAAGATGGCCCAGATACGCAGTATTTT
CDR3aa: CASSQDGPDTQYF

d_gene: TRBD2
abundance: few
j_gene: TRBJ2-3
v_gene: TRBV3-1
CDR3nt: TGTGCCAGCAGCCGATCCGCGGGGGGGCGCACAGATACGCAGTATTTT
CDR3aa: CASSRSAGGRTDTQYF

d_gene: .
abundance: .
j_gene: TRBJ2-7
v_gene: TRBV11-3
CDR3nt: TGTGCCAGCAGCTTGAAATCTACCCCAGTGAACGAGCAGTACTTC
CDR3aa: CASSLKSTPVNEQYF

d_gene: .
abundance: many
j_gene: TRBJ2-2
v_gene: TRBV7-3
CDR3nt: TGTGCCAGCAGCTCGACTCCTTCGAACACCGGGGAGCTGTTTTTT
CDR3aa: CASSSTPSNTGELFF

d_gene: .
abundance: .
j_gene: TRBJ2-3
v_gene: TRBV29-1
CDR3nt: TGCAGCGTTGAAGACGCCGGGACGTCAGATACGCAGTATTTT
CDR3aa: CSVEDAGTSDTQYF

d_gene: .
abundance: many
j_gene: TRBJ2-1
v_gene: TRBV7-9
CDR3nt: TGTGCCAGCAGCTTGGGGGACAATGAGCAGTTCTTC
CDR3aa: CASSLGDNEQFF

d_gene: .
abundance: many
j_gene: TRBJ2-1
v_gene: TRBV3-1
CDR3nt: TGTGCCAGCAGCCTCACCGCAGGTAGATATGAGCAGTTCTTC
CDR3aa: CASSLTAGRYEQFF

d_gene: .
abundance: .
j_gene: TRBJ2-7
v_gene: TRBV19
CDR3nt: TGTGCCAGTAGTATAGGCCCAGACACCACCTACGAGCAGTACTTC
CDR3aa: CASSIGPDTTYEQYF

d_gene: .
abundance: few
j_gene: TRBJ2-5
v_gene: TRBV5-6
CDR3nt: TGTGCCAGCAGCTTTTCATTCGGGGCCCAGTACTTC
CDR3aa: CASSFSFGAQYF

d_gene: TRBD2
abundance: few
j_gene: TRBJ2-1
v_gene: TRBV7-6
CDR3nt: TGTGCCAGCAGCTTAGCGGCCCCCTGGACTAGCAGTTCCTACAATGAGCAGTTCTTC
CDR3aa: CASSLAAPWTSSSYNEQFF

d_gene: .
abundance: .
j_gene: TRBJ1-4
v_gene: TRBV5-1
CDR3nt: TGCGCCAGCAGCTTTGGAGTTAATGAAAAACTGTTTTTT
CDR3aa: CASSFGVNEKLFF

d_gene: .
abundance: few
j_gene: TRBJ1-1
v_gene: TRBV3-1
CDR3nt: TGTGCCAGCAGCCCGATCCTTTGGGGCACTGAAGCTTTCTTT
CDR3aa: CASSPILWGTEAFF